The following is a T cell receptor (beta chain) sequence with its context. This CDR3 spans 13 amino acids. The V and J ends lost 4 bases and 4 bases, in that order; junction bases with no gene match: 3. CDR1 and CDR2 from the germline V gene are SNHLY and FYNNEI. This sample was taken from a study of cytomegalovirus exposure and HLA in healthy donors. The PCR had 60 Vbeta and 13 Jbeta primers. The protocol was immunoSEQ multiplex PCR, while the TCRdb copy is restricted to in-frame clones and leaves out a portion. The data contain roughly 150,000 clones, about 8.9% of them singletons. V and J are TRBV2 and TRBJ1-2; 7 bases match TRBD1. This clonotype originated in a man aged 50 or older in good health and CMV-seronegative. Sequencing was carried out using PBMCs. The CDR3 DNA reads as TGTGCCAGCAGTGCGACAGGGAGCTATGGCTACACCTTC. Protein sequence: CASSATGSYGYTF.